The 21 T cell receptor beta chains below come from one sample, sequenced in a study of T cells in Graves' hyperthyroidism and ophthalmopathy. RNA transcripts served as the template for amplifying TCR beta CDR3 regions. Researchers ran a first-round RT-PCR on the TCR CDR3 using the HTBI primer set. TCRdb recomputed calls from the multiplex PCR reads with MiXCR, one row per CDR3 protein. Among around 420,000 distinct CDR3 sequences listed, approximately 14% were seen once. The sample was blood. Receptors were obtained from a woman younger than 35 with Graves' hyperthyroidism.

This clonotype was observed many times. The chain carries TRBV6-1 and TRBJ2-3, with TRBD2 identical over 7 bases. The CDR3 loop spans 15 amino acids. Germline trimming cut 8 bases from V and 6 bases from J; bases unmatched to any gene: 14. Germline CDR1 and CDR2: MNHNS and SASEGT. In DNA form, the CDR3 reads TGTGCCAGCGCGCAGTGGGGGGGAGTGGCGGATACGCAGTATTTT. It is translated as CASAQWGGVADTQYF.

This clonotype was counted only a few times. This chain links TRBV20-1 with TRBJ1-1; D ambiguous. Germline V gives CDR1 DFQATT, CDR2 SNEGSKA (reference sequence). The CDR3 is made up of 13 amino acids. The V gene lost 5 bases and the J gene lost 1 base, with 11 bases spanning the gap. CDR3 in amino acids: CSAQAPGNTEAFF. CDR3 bases: TGCAGTGCTCAGGCCCCAGGGAACACTGAAGCTTTCTTT.

This clonotype was observed a handful of times. The genes are TRBV7-2 and TRBJ1-3, with 9 bases aligning to TRBD1. Per the germline V gene, CDR1 is SGHTA and CDR2 is FQGNSA. This CDR3 comprises 17 residues. The ends lost 2 bases at V and 1 base at J; junction bases unmatched: 6. The CDR3 nucleotides read TGTGCCAGCAGCTTACTGGACAGGGGCCGATCTGGAAACACCATATATTTT. Protein product: CASSLLDRGRSGNTIYF.

This clonotype was picked up many times. The chain employs TRBV11-2 and TRBJ2-1, with 7 bases aligning to TRBD1. The CDR3 length is 16 residues. The V gene's germline CDR1 is SGHAT and CDR2 FQNNGV. J gave up 6 bases and V 5 bases, and 13 bases lay outside the gene matches. This CDR3 is CASSPTADRLGNEQFF. The CDR3 DNA is TGTGCCAGCAGCCCCACTGCGGACAGGTTGGGCAATGAGCAGTTCTTC.

This clonotype was counted ten times or more. The chain employs TRBV7-8 and TRBJ2-3; D unresolved. The CDR3 contains 16 residues. In germline, CDR1 is SGHVS, CDR2 FQNEAQ. The V gene lost 7 bases and the J gene lost 2 bases, with 19 bases spanning the gap. CDR3 in amino acids: CASTPRGLWDTDTQYF. In nucleotides, the CDR3 is TGTGCCAGCACCCCCCGAGGCCTGTGGGACACAGATACGCAGTATTTT.

This clonotype was counted at least ten times. The rearrangement links TRBV12-3 or TRBV12-4 to TRBJ2-3; possibly TRBD1 for D (5 bases). The CDR3 spans 14 residues. Trimming cost V 6 bases and J 6 bases, with 16 bases left between them. The CDR3 nucleotides are TGTGCCAGCAGATGGGGCGAGTGGTCGGATACGCAGTATTTT. It specifies CASRWGEWSDTQYF.

This clonotype was seen many times. The chain employs TRBV11-2 and TRBJ1-5, with D unresolved. This CDR3 is 13 amino acids long. V gave up 2 bases and J gave up 6 bases, with 8 bases separating them. Germline V lookup: CDR1 SGHAT, CDR2 FQNNGV. The CDR3 DNA reads as TGTGCCAGCAGCTTAAATAGTGTTCAGCCCCAGCATTTT. Its protein product is CASSLNSVQPQHF.

DNA for the CDR3: TGTGCCAGCACCCAGGGTGCCTATGGCTACACCTTC. This translates into CASTQGAYGYTF. The genes are TRBV9 and TRBJ1-2, with D perhaps matching TRBD1 (5 bases). Germline CDR1 is SGDLS and CDR2 is YYNGEE. The CDR3 covers 12 residues. Trimming left V 6 bases short and J 4 bases short, with 10 bases between.

In this sample, this clonotype turned up a few times. This chain connects TRBV10-3 to TRBJ1-3, with 7 bases aligning to TRBD1. This CDR3 contains 18 residues. Germline CDR1 is ENHRY and CDR2 is SYGVKD. V trimming: 2 bases; J trimming: 0 bases; junction bases outside the gene matches: 10. The CDR3 loop reads CAISEPWDSPYSGNTIYF. The CDR3 DNA reads TGTGCCATCAGTGAGCCGTGGGACAGTCCGTACTCTGGAAACACCATATATTTT.

This clonotype was seen many times. This rearrangement joins TRBV28 to TRBJ2-1; no definite D call. The CDR3 covers 13 residues. V shed 3 bases and J shed 1 base, with 4 bases lying between them. Germline CDR1 is MDHEN and CDR2 is SYDVKM. This CDR3 is CASSFLSYNEQFF. CDR3 nucleotides: TGTGCCAGCAGTTTCTTGTCCTACAATGAGCAGTTCTTC.

This clonotype was observed at least ten times. Because the CDR3's place on the DNA is in doubt, the DNA is left out and the CDR3 is given as listed by TCRdb. The genes are TRBV6-2 or TRBV6-3 and TRBJ1-2; the table's D gene call, TRBD1, was not cross checked with the DNA. Germline V gives CDR1 MNHEY, CDR2 SVGEGT. Counting both end residues, the CDR3 totals 14 amino acids. CDR3 in amino acids: CASSSSGQGRGYTF.

This clonotype showed up many times. This chain joins TRBV27 and TRBJ2-5; the D gene is possibly TRBD1 (6 bases). V gave up 2 bases and J gave up 2 bases, with 12 bases separating them. The CDR3 has 15 amino acids. CDR1 is MNHEY and CDR2 is SMNVEV in the germline V gene (reference sequence). CDR3 region: CASSLGPGEQETQYF. The CDR3 DNA follows: TGTGCCAGCAGTTTAGGGCCAGGGGAACAAGAGACCCAGTACTTC.

On this clonotype: With a much larger clone just one base away, this may be a read error. The V and J genes are TRBV5-1 and TRBJ2-3; D is perhaps TRBD1 (6 bases). The CDR3 is 14 residues long. Germline values: CDR1 SGHRS, CDR2 YFSETQ. Written as DNA, the CDR3 is TGCGCCAGCAGCTCGCCTTCCTGGACAGATACGCGGTATTTT. It translates to CASSSPSWTDTRYF.

The chain has TRBV20-1 and TRBJ2-1, with D perhaps TRBD1 or TRBD2 (5 bases each). The CDR3 runs 16 residues. From germline, CDR1 is DFQATT and CDR2 SNEGSKA (reference sequence). V was cut by 3 bases and J by 9 bases, with 24 bases left in between. The CDR3 region is CSARVPRDDVFGEQFF. In nucleotides, the CDR3 is TGCAGTGCTAGGGTCCCCCGGGACGACGTTTTCGGTGAGCAGTTCTTC.

The chain couples TRBV2 to TRBJ2-1; TRBD1 aligns across 7 bases. Trimming at V came to 9 bases and at J to 3 bases, leaving 5 bases not matched to a gene. Germline CDR1 reads SNHLY; CDR2 reads FYNNEI. The CDR3 loop spans 13 amino acids. The DNA of the CDR3 is TGTGCCAGTTGGGACAGCCTCTACAATGAGCAGTTCTTC. It codes for CASWDSLYNEQFF.

This clonotype appeared many times. The rearrangement links TRBV5-8 to TRBJ2-2, with no clear D. Deletions cut 5 bases from V and 9 bases from J, with 8 bases between. CDR3 length: 11 amino acids. Germline V gene sequence: CDR1 SGHTS, CDR2 YDEGEE. Here the CDR3 reads CASSPGRELFF. For the CDR3, the DNA is TGTGCCAGCAGTCCTGGCCGGGAGCTGTTTTTT.

This clonotype has only a few counts. The chain is built from TRBV6-1 and TRBJ1-6, with D possibly TRBD1 on 6 matching bases. Trimming pared 5 bases from V and 10 bases from J, leaving 15 bases between. CDR3 length: 14 amino acids. Germline V gives CDR1 MNHNS, CDR2 SASEGT. This chain's CDR3 is CASSSTGGPSPLHF. In DNA form, the CDR3 reads TGTGCCAGCAGTTCGACCGGGGGGCCGTCACCCCTCCACTTT.

This clonotype was picked up many times. The V call is TRBV12-3 or TRBV12-4, the J call TRBJ1-3; unclear D gene. This CDR3 region has 11 residues. The V end was cut by 6 bases, the J end by 4 bases, with 4 bases between. The CDR3 region has the DNA TGTGCCAGCAGGACCGGAAACACCATATATTTT. Its protein is CASRTGNTIYF.

This clonotype was found a few times. J is TRBJ1-1 and V is TRBV6-1, with a weak D call TRBD1 (5 bases). V was trimmed by 8 bases and J by 4 bases, leaving 17 bases between them. The germline CDR1 and CDR2 sequences are MNHNS and SASEGT. This CDR3 has 14 amino acids. CDR3 loop: CASSQGILGTEAFF. In nucleotides, the CDR3 is TGTGCCAGCTCCCAGGGTATCCTGGGCACTGAAGCTTTCTTT.

This clonotype was counted ten times or more. The chain uses TRBV6-1 and TRBJ2-7; D could derive from TRBD1 or TRBD2 (5 bases each). CDR3 length: 16 amino acids. Germline CDR1 reads MNHNS; CDR2 reads SASEGT. V lost 4 bases and J 3 bases, leaving 19 bases between the germline ends. CDR3 coding DNA: TGTGCCAGCAGTGCACAAAGGGGACGAGGGGACTACGAGCAGTACTTC. It codes for CASSAQRGRGDYEQYF.

The chain couples TRBV15 to TRBJ2-5; D not resolved. This CDR3 has 11 amino acids. Germline values: CDR1 LNHNV, CDR2 YYDKDF (reference sequence). V was cut by 4 bases and J by 2 bases, with 2 bases left in between. The CDR3 is CATSKQETQYF. The CDR3 coding sequence is TGTGCCACCAGCAAACAAGAGACCCAGTACTTC.